This TCR beta chain was recorded in a study of cytomegalovirus exposure and HLA in healthy donors. Study findings and constraints: Previous analysis showed most TCR beta V segments were productive about 90% or about 30% of the time.

Donors showed nominal health when sampled, although they likely had unrecorded immune exposures. In germline, CDR1 is MNHNS, CDR2 SASEGT. The V and J ends lost 6 bases and 0 bases respectively, with 12 bases between them. This CDR3 comprises 15 residues. Notes on this clone: What it binds is not known.

13 Jbeta primers and 60 Vbeta primers were used for the PCR. Here immunoSEQ multiplex PCR was the method, and the copy in TCRdb shows in-frame clones only, minus some. Here the sample table reports 40,000 or so clones. The sequence came from a woman in her twenties or thirties in good health and CMV-seropositive. The sample was PBMCs. V and J are TRBV6-1 and TRBJ1-5; D unresolved. This CDR3 is CASREKGYSNQPQHF. CDR3 bases: TGTGCCAGCAGGGAGAAAGGCTATAGCAATCAGCCCCAGCATTTT.